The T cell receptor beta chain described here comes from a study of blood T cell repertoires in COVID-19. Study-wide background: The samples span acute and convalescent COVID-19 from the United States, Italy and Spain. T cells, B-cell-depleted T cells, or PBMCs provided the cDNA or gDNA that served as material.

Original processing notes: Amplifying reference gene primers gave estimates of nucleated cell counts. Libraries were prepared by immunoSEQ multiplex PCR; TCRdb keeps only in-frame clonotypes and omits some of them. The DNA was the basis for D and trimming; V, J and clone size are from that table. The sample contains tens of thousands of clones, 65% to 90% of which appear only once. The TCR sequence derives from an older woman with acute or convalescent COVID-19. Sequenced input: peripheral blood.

The DNA of the CDR3 is TGTGCCAGCAGTCTCCCCGGGACACCGCATACGCAGTATTTT. Its protein is CASSLPGTPHTQYF. V and J are TRBV28 and TRBJ2-3; D possibly corresponds to TRBD1 (6 bases). Germline V gene sequence: CDR1 MDHEN, CDR2 SYDVKM. This CDR3 has 14 amino acids. V lost 5 bases and J 7 bases, leaving 16 bases between the germline ends.